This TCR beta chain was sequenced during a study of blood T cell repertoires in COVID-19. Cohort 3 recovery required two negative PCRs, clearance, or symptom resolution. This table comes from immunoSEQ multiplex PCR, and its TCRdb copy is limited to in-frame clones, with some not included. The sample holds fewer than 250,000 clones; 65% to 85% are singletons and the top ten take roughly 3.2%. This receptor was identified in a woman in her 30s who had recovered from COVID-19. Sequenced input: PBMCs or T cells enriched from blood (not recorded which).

The DNA of the CDR3 is TGTGCCAGCAGTTCCGCAGGGATAGGGGAGACCCAGTACTTC. It specifies CASSSAGIGETQYF. The chain uses TRBV28 and TRBJ2-5; possible D gene TRBD1, 5 bases. Germline V gene sequence: CDR1 MDHEN, CDR2 SYDVKM. The CDR3 is 14 residues long. Trimming removed 4 bases at V and 5 bases at J, with 14 bases between.